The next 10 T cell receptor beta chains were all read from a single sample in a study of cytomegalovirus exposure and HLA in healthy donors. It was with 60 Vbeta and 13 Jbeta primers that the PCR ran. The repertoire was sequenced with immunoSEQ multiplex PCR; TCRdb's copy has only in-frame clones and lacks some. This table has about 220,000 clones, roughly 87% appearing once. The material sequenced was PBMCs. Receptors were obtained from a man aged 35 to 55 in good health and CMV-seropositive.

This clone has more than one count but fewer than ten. The CDR3 sequence: CASSDSGQRNTGELFF. The CDR3 DNA is TGTGCCAGCAGTGACTCGGGACAGAGGAACACCGGGGAGCTGTTTTTT. The chain has TRBV6-4 and TRBJ2-2; 7 positions agree with TRBD1. CDR3 size: 16 residues. V gave up 0 bases and J gave up 1 base; unmatched junction bases: 2. Germline V gene lookup returns CDR1 MRHNA and CDR2 SNTAGT.

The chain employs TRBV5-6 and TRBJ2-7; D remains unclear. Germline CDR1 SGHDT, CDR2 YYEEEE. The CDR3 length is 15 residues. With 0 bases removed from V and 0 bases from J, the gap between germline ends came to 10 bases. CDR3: CASSLGPASSYEQYF. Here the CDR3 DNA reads TGTGCCAGCAGCTTGGGGCCGGCTAGCTCCTACGAGCAGTACTTC.

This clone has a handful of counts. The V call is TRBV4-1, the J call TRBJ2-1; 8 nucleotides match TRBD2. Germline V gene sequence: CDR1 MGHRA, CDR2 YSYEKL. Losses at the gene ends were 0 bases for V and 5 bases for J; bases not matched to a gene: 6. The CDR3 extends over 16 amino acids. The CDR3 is CASSQEGSGSHNEQFF. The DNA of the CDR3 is TGCGCCAGCAGCCAAGAAGGAAGCGGGAGTCACAATGAGCAGTTCTTC.

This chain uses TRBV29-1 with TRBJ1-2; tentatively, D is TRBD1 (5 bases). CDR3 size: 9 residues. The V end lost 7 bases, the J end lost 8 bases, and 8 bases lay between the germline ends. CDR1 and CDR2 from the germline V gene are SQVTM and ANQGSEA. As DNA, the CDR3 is TGCAGCGAAGGGGCGGGCTACACCTTC. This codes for CSEGAGYTF.

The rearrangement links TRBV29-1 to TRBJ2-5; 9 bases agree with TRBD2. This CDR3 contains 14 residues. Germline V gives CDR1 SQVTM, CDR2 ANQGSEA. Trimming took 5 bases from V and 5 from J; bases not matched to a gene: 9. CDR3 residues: CSVFFLAGLETQYF. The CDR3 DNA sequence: TGCAGCGTTTTTTTCCTAGCGGGACTGGAGACCCAGTACTTC.

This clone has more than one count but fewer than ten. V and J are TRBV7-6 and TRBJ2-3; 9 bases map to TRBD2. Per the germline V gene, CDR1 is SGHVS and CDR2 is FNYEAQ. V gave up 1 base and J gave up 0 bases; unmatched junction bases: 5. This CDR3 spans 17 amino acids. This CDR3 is CASSLVPTSGSTDTQYF. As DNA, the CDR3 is TGTGCCAGCAGCTTAGTCCCGACTAGCGGTAGCACAGATACGCAGTATTTT.

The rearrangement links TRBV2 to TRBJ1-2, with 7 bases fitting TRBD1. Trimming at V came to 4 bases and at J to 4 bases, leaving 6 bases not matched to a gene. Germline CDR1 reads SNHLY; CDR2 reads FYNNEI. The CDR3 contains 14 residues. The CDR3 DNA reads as TGTGCCAGCAGTGCGAACAGGGGACCCTATGGCTACACCTTC. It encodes CASSANRGPYGYTF. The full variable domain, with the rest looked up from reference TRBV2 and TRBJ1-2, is EPEVTQTPSHQVTQMGQEVILRCVPISNHLYFYWYRQILGQKVEFLVSFYNNEISEKSEIFDDQFSVERPDGSNFTLKIRSTKLEDSAMYFCASSANRGPYGYTFGSGTRLTVV.

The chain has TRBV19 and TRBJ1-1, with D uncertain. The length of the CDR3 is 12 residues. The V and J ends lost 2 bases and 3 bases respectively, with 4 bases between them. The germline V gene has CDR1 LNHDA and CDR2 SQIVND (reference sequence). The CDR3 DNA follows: TGTGCCAGTAGTATAAGCCACACTGAAGCTTTCTTT. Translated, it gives CASSISHTEAFF.

DNA for the CDR3: TGCGCCAGCAGCCAAGATCCCTTACGGTCAACTAATGAAAAACTGTTTTTT. It translates to CASSQDPLRSTNEKLFF. This rearrangement joins TRBV4-1 to TRBJ1-4; D remains unclear. Germline CDR1 MGHRA, CDR2 YSYEKL. The CDR3 contains 17 residues. The V end was cut by 0 bases, the J end by 0 bases, with 11 bases between.

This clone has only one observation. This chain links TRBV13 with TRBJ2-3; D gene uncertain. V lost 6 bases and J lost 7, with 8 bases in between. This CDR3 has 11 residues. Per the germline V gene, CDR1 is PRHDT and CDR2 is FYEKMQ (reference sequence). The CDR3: CASSLSHTQYF. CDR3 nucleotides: TGTGCCAGCAGTCTTTCCCATACGCAGTATTTT.